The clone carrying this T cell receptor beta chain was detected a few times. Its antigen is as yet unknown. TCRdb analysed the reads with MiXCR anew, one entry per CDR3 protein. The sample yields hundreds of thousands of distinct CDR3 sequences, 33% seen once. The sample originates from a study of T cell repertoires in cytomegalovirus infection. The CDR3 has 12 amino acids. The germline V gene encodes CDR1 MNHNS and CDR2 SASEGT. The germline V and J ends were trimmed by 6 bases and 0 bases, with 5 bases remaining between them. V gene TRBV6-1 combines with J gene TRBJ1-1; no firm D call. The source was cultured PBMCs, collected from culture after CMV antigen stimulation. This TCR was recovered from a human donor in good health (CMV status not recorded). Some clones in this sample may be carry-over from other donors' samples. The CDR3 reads CASRGLNTEAFF. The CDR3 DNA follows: TGTGCCAGCAGGGGGTTGAACACTGAAGCTTTCTTT.